Following are 9 T cell receptor beta chains from one sample sequenced in a study of T-cell reconstitution after alpha-beta-depleted transplantation in children. Library preparation (for TCRbeta) was performed with unique molecular identifiers. TCRdb re-analysed the PCR reads in MiXCR, keeping a single row per CDR3 protein. Of about 510,000 distinct CDR3 sequences detected, around 10% appear once; the ten largest clones hold 13% to 15%. This material consisted of PBMCs, mostly from graft donor cells, taken 180 days after TCRalphabeta/CD19-depleted stem cell transplant. The receptor source for this set is a female patient aged 2-9 years who had a stem cell transplant for aplastic anemia, so the T cells may come from the graft donor.

This clonotype was observed a handful of times. The chain carries TRBV30 and TRBJ2-1; 8 positions agree with TRBD2. CDR1 and CDR2 from the germline V gene are GTSNPN and SVGIG (reference sequence). This CDR3 is built from 12 residues. The V segment lost 8 bases and the J segment 4 bases; nucleotides outside the gene matches: 4. The CDR3 spells CAALAGYNEQFF. The DNA of the CDR3 is TGTGCCGCCCTAGCGGGTTACAATGAGCAGTTCTTC.

A few counts support this clonotype. V is TRBV28 and J is TRBJ2-7; D unresolved. V was cut by 10 bases and J by 5 bases, with 36 bases left in between. Germline loops: CDR1 MDHEN, CDR2 SYDVKM. The length of the CDR3 is 19 residues. The CDR3 protein is CATHSIPLHCQVRIHEQYF. The CDR3 region has the DNA TGTGCCACCCACTCCATTCCCCTCCACTGCCAGGTCCGCATCCACGAGCAGTACTTC.

The chain joins TRBV24-1 to TRBJ2-5; D unclear. V was cut by 1 base and J by 5 bases, with 16 bases left in between. This CDR3 spans 16 amino acids. In germline, CDR1 is KGHDR, CDR2 SFDVKD. The CDR3 DNA is TGTGCCACCAGTGATTTCGCGGCTGCCGGTCGGGAGACCCAGTACTTC. This encodes CATSDFAAAGRETQYF.

A few counts support this clonotype. The chain couples TRBV7-2 to TRBJ1-1; maybe TRBD1 (6 bases). This CDR3 has 12 residues. V lost 0 bases to trimming and J lost 9 bases, with 8 bases between them. The V gene's germline CDR1 is SGHTA and CDR2 FQGNSA. The CDR3 is CASSLAGQKAFF. The CDR3 DNA reads TGTGCCAGCAGCTTAGCGGGACAAAAAGCTTTCTTT.

This clonotype was recorded a few times. The CDR3 reads CASSPIAQASYNEQFF. The CDR3 coding sequence is TGTGCCAGCAGCCCGATCGCCCAGGCCTCCTACAATGAGCAGTTCTTC. The chain joins TRBV7-7 to TRBJ2-1, with D unclear. The CDR3 is made up of 16 amino acids. Germline V gene sequence: CDR1 SSHAT, CDR2 FNYEAQ (reference sequence). V lost 5 bases, J lost 0 bases, and 14 bases lay in between.

This clonotype was counted many times. V gene TRBV7-9 combines with J gene TRBJ2-5; D might be TRBD2 (5 bases). Trimming took off 4 bases at V and 7 bases at J, with 19 bases between the two ends. Germline V gene data show CDR1 as SEHNR and CDR2 as FQNEAQ (reference sequence). The CDR3 has 15 residues. The CDR3 DNA is TGTGCCAGCAGCTCCCGGATGGAGTACAGCGGGACCCAGTACTTC. It is translated as CASSSRMEYSGTQYF.

This chain links TRBV3-1 with TRBJ1-5; maybe TRBD1 (5 bases). Per germline, CDR1 LGHDT and CDR2 YNNKEL (reference sequence). With 1 base removed from V and 5 bases from J, the gap between germline ends came to 12 bases. CDR3 size: 15 residues. The CDR3 here is CASSQGGTAHQPQHF. CDR3 DNA: TGTGCCAGCAGCCAAGGGGGGACGGCGCATCAGCCCCAGCATTTT.

A few counts support this clonotype. The rearrangement links TRBV7-3 to TRBJ2-7, with TRBD1 identical over 10 bases. This CDR3 spans 14 amino acids. CDR1 is SGHTA, CDR2 FQGTGA, per germline. The V gene end was trimmed by 5 bases and the J gene end by 7 bases; junction bases not matched to a gene: 8. CDR3 in DNA: TGTGCCAGCAGCACGGCAGACAGGGGGCTTGAGCAGTACTTC. Protein: CASSTADRGLEQYF.

The chain combines TRBV6-4 with TRBJ2-1, with D perhaps given as TRBD1 or TRBD2 (5 bases each). Trimming cost V 6 bases and J 9 bases, with 24 bases left between them. Looked up from germline, CDR1 is MRHNA and CDR2 is SNTAGT. The CDR3 runs 16 residues. The CDR3 protein is CASSLVGTSKRSEQFF. DNA of the CDR3: TGTGCCAGCAGCCTGGTGGGGACCTCAAAGCGGAGTGAGCAGTTCTTC.